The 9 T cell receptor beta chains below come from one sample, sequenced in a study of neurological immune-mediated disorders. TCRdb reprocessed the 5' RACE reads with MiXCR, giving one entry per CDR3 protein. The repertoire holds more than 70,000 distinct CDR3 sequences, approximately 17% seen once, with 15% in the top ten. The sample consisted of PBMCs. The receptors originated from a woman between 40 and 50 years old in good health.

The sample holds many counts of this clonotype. In DNA form, the CDR3 reads TGTGCCAGCAGGAGGGGGGGGCAAGAGACCCAGTACTTC. Residues: CASRRGGQETQYF. The gene calls are TRBV6-5 and TRBJ2-5, with a possible D match to TRBD2 (7 bases). The CDR3 totals 13 residues. Germline assignment: CDR1 MNHEY and CDR2 SVGAGI. The V end lost 6 bases, the J end lost 2 bases, and 10 bases lay between the germline ends.

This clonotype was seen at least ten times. The DNA of the CDR3 is TGCAGTGCTCTCTTGGAGCAAGAGACCCAGTACTTC. Encoded protein: CSALLEQETQYF. The chain couples TRBV20-1 to TRBJ2-5; D uncertain. Per germline, CDR1 DFQATT and CDR2 SNEGSKA (reference sequence). The CDR3 covers 12 residues. Trimming pared 5 bases from V and 2 bases from J, leaving 9 bases between.

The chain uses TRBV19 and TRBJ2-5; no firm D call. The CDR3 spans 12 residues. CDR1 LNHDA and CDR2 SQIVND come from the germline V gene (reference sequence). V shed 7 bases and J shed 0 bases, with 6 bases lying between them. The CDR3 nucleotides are TGTGCCAGTACCCTGTACCAAGAGACCCAGTACTTC. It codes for CASTLYQETQYF.

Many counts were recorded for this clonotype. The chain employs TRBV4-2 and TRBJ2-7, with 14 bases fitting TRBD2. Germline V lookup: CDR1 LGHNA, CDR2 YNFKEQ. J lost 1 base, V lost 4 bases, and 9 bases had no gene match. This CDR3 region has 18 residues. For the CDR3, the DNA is TGTGCCAGCAGCCCACTACCGACTAGCGGGGGGGCTTCCTACGAGCAGTACTTC. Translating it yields CASSPLPTSGGASYEQYF.

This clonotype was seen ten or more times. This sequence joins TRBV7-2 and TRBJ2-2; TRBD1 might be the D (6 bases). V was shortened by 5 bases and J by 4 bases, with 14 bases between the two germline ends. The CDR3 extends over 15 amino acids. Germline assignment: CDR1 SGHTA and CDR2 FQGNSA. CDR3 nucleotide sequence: TGTGCCAGCAGCACAGGGAATCGGGGCACCGGGGAGCTGTTTTTT. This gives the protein CASSTGNRGTGELFF. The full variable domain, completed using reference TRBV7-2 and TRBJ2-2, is GAGVSQSPSNKVTEKGKDVELRCDPISGHTALYWYRQSLGQGLEFLIYFQGNSAPDKSGLPSDRFSAERTGGSVSTLTIQRTQQEDSAVYLCASSTGNRGTGELFFGEGSRLTVL.

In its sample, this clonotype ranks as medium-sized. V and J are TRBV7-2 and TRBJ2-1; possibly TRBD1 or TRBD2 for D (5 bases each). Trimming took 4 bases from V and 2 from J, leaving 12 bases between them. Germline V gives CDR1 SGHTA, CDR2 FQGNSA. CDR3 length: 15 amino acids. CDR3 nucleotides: TGTGCCAGCAGCTCTTACGAGGGGCCCTACAATGAGCAGTTCTTC. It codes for CASSSYEGPYNEQFF.

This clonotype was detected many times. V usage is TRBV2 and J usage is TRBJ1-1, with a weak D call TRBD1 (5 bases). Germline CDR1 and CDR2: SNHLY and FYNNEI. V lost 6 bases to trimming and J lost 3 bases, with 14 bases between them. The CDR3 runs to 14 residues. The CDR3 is CASSEREGYTEAFF. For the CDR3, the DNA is TGTGCCAGCAGCGAAAGAGAGGGGTACACTGAAGCTTTCTTT.

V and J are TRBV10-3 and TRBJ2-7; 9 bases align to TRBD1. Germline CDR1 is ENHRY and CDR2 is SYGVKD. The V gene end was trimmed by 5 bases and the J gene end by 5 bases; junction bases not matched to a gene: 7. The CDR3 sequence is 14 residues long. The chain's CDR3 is CAISSGTGLHEQYF. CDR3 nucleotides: TGTGCCATCAGTTCCGGGACAGGGCTCCACGAGCAGTACTTC.

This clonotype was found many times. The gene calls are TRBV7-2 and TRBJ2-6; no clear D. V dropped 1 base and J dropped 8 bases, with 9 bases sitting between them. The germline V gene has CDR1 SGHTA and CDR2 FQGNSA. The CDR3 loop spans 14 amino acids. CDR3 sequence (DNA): TGTGCCAGCAGCTTAGGATACGGGTCCAACGTCCTGACTTTC. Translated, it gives CASSLGYGSNVLTF. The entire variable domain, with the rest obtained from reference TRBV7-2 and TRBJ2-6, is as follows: GAGVSQSPSNKVTEKGKDVELRCDPISGHTALYWYRQSLGQGLEFLIYFQGNSAPDKSGLPSDRFSAERTGGSVSTLTIQRTQQEDSAVYLCASSLGYGSNVLTFGAGSRLTVL.